These T cell receptor beta chains were read from a single sample in a study of blood T cell repertoires in COVID-19. Generated by immunoSEQ multiplex PCR, the TCRdb table keeps only in-frame clones and is missing some. The sample yields about 170,000 clones, roughly 80% seen once. The sample consisted of peripheral blood. The origin of the receptors is a man aged 55 to 70 with acute or convalescent COVID-19. Each CDR3 is given with its conserved first and last residue. The order of the fields is D gene, clone size, J gene, V gene, CDR3 protein, CDR3 DNA. The D gene is left open where the match is weak. Not every row has a clone size; where given, it reads once, few, many or a size class.

TRBD1 | . | TRBJ1-6 | TRBV4-1 | CASSQDRGSLRSPLHF | TGCGCCAGCAGCCAGGACAGGGGGTCCCTTAGGTCACCCCTCCACTTT
TRBD1 | . | TRBJ1-1 | TRBV19 | CASSIDSPRQGNTEAFF | TGTGCCAGTAGTATAGACTCACCCCGACAGGGGAACACTGAAGCTTTCTTT
. | few | TRBJ1-1 | TRBV6-6 | CASSREEANTEAFF | TGTGCCAGCAGCCGTGAGGAGGCGAACACTGAAGCTTTCTTT
. | once | TRBJ1-1 | TRBV6-5 | CASSYGSMNTEAFF | TGTGCCAGCAGTTACGGCAGTATGAACACTGAAGCTTTCTTT
. | few | TRBJ1-5 | TRBV19 | CASSRQLSNQPQHF | TGTGCCAGTAGTCGACAGCTTAGCAATCAGCCCCAGCATTTT
. | . | TRBJ1-1 | TRBV5-1 | CASFGGDSLNTEAFF | TGCGCCAGCTTTGGGGGGGACTCGCTGAACACTGAAGCTTTCTTT
. | . | TRBJ2-7 | TRBV30 | CAWSVREGEQYF | TGTGCCTGGAGTGTCCGAGAGGGCGAGCAGTACTTC
TRBD1 | once | TRBJ2-3 | TRBV27 | CASSIGTGVTDTQYF | TGTGCCAGCAGTATTGGGACAGGGGTCACAGATACGCAGTATTTT
. | . | TRBJ2-3 | TRBV6-4 | CASSDTPTDTQYF | TGTGCCAGCAGTGACACTCCCACAGATACGCAGTATTTT
. | once | TRBJ1-2 | TRBV5-4 | CASSLDLLANYGYTF | TGTGCCAGCAGCTTGGACCTGCTAGCTAACTATGGCTACACCTTC
TRBD1 | . | TRBJ2-3 | TRBV9 | CASTGTGAADTQYF | TGTGCTTCGACCGGGACAGGGGCCGCAGATACGCAGTATTTT
. | . | TRBJ1-4 | TRBV30 | CAWSVRGGSEKLFF | TGTGCCTGGAGTGTACGGGGGGGGAGTGAAAAACTGTTTTTT
TRBD1 | few | TRBJ1-1 | TRBV29-1 | CSAETGRTEAFF | TGCAGCGCAGAGACAGGGCGGACTGAAGCTTTCTTT
. | . | TRBJ2-5 | TRBV25-1 | CASSEAGGVETQYF | TGTGCCAGCAGTGAAGCCGGAGGGGTGGAGACCCAGTACTTC
TRBD2 | few | TRBJ2-1 | TRBV5-1 | CASSFLAGNYNEQFF | TGCGCCAGCAGCTTTCTAGCGGGGAATTACAATGAGCAGTTCTTC
. | . | TRBJ1-1 | TRBV4-1 | CASSRSPVRMDTEAFF | TGCGCCAGCAGCCGAAGCCCGGTGAGGATGGACACTGAAGCTTTCTTT
TRBD1 | . | TRBJ1-2 | TRBV10-3 | CAISPGQGTSNYGYTF | TGTGCCATCAGTCCGGGACAGGGGACCTCTAACTATGGCTACACCTTC
. | . | TRBJ2-3 | TRBV19 | CASSAGQRPDTQYF | TGTGCCAGTAGTGCCGGACAGCGGCCGGATACGCAGTATTTT
. | once | TRBJ1-2 | TRBV25-1 | CASSVSKGLGGYTF | TGTGCCAGCAGTGTTTCCAAGGGGCTTGGTGGCTACACCTTC
. | few | TRBJ2-7 | TRBV7-9 | CASSPQANEQYF | TGTGCCAGCAGCCCTCAAGCTAACGAGCAGTACTTC
. | . | TRBJ2-5 | TRBV29-1 | CSVEGGPTERQETQYF | TGCAGCGTTGAAGGGGGGCCCACAGAACGACAAGAGACCCAGTACTTC
. | . | TRBJ1-2 | TRBV4-1 | CASSRSGGTSGYTF | TGCGCCAGCAGCCGGTCGGGGGGGACGTCTGGCTACACCTTC
TRBD1 | . | TRBJ2-3 | TRBV19 | CASSMQGAAGTDTQYF | TGTGCCAGTAGTATGCAGGGGGCTGCTGGCACAGATACGCAGTATTTT
. | . | TRBJ1-1 | TRBV19 | CASSPQVNTEAFF | TGTGCCAGTAGTCCCCAGGTGAACACTGAAGCTTTCTTT
. | . | TRBJ1-5 | TRBV6-2/TRBV6-3 | CASSYREGFGINQPQHF | TGTGCCAGCAGTTACAGGGAGGGTTTCGGAATCAATCAGCCCCAGCATTTT
TRBD2 | . | TRBJ2-3 | TRBV9 | CASSVDSGGGTDTQYF | TGTGCCAGCAGCGTAGACAGCGGGGGAGGCACAGATACGCAGTATTTT
TRBD1 | . | TRBJ2-5 | TRBV2 | CASSAGRGPETQYF | TGTGCCAGCAGTGCAGGCAGGGGGCCAGAGACCCAGTACTTC
TRBD1 | . | TRBJ1-2 | TRBV6-5 | CASSPQGGYGYTF | TGTGCCAGCAGTCCTCAGGGGGGATATGGCTACACCTTC
TRBD1 | . | TRBJ2-3 | TRBV9 | CASSLGVGTGTDTQYF | TGTGCCAGCAGCTTAGGAGTGGGGACAGGCACAGATACGCAGTATTTT
TRBD1 | once | TRBJ2-7 | TRBV5-1 | CASSLYRTGVEQYF | TGCGCCAGCAGCTTATATAGGACAGGGGTCGAGCAGTACTTC
. | . | TRBJ2-1 | TRBV2 | CASSELTGLYNEQFF | TGTGCCAGCAGTGAACTTACAGGTCTGTACAATGAGCAGTTCTTC
. | . | TRBJ1-4 | TRBV6-5 | CASMTPGGLEKLFF | TGTGCCAGCATGACCCCCGGAGGGCTCGAAAAACTGTTTTTT
. | . | TRBJ2-2 | TRBV10-3 | CAISLTTFLGTGELFF | TGTGCCATCAGTCTAACGACATTTTTGGGCACCGGGGAGCTGTTTTTT
TRBD2 | . | TRBJ2-7 | TRBV7-9 | CASTRGTSGEYEQYF | TGTGCCAGCACCAGAGGGACTAGCGGGGAGTACGAGCAGTACTTC
TRBD1 | . | TRBJ2-6 | TRBV7-3 | CASSFQPGQGKTSPGANVLTF | TGTGCCAGCAGCTTCCAACCGGGACAGGGGAAAACTTCACCTGGGGCCAACGTCCTGACTTTC
. | . | TRBJ2-5 | TRBV5-6 | CASGREESQYF | TGTGCCAGCGGCCGGGAAGAGAGCCAGTACTTC
TRBD1 | . | TRBJ2-2 | TRBV2 | CASRPLTGETGGELFF | TGTGCCAGCAGACCTCTGACAGGGGAGACCGGCGGGGAGCTGTTTTTT
TRBD1 | . | TRBJ2-7 | TRBV5-1 | CASKQGATYEQYF | TGCGCCAGCAAACAGGGGGCGACGTACGAGCAGTACTTC
. | . | TRBJ2-1 | TRBV19 | CASSTSGYNEQFF | TGTGCCAGTAGTACCTCCGGTTACAATGAGCAGTTCTTC
TRBD1 | . | TRBJ1-3 | TRBV7-2 | CASRLTGASGNTIYF | TGTGCCAGCAGATTAACAGGGGCCTCTGGAAACACCATATATTTT
TRBD1 | . | TRBJ1-6 | TRBV5-1 | CASKEGQGESPLHF | TGCGCCAGCAAAGAGGGACAGGGGGAGTCACCCCTCCACTTT
. | few | TRBJ1-2 | TRBV5-1 | CASSLQGGNNYGYTF | TGCGCCAGCAGCTTGCAGGGAGGGAACAACTATGGCTACACCTTC
TRBD1 | once | TRBJ1-4 | TRBV28 | CASSSPTGYHEKLFF | TGTGCCAGCAGTTCCCCGACAGGGTATCATGAAAAACTGTTTTTT
. | . | TRBJ1-4 | TRBV10-2 | CASTRRDTREKLFF | TGCGCCAGTACGAGAAGGGACACCCGTGAAAAACTGTTTTTT
. | . | TRBJ1-6 | TRBV30 | CAWTDRYNSPLHF | TGTGCCTGGACGGACAGATATAATTCACCCCTCCACTTT
. | . | TRBJ1-2 | TRBV28 | CASSLKGAGSYGYTF | TGTGCCAGCAGTTTGAAGGGAGCTGGATCCTATGGCTACACCTTC
. | . | TRBJ1-1 | TRBV25-1 | CASSFTGLSNTEAFF | TGTGCCAGCAGTTTTACAGGTCTATCGAACACTGAAGCTTTCTTT
TRBD1 | . | TRBJ2-2 | TRBV19 | CASSLGTGSGELFF | TGTGCCAGTAGTCTAGGGACAGGGTCCGGGGAGCTGTTTTTT
. | . | TRBJ1-1 | TRBV5-1 | CASSWGVDTEAFF | TGCGCCAGCAGCTGGGGGGTGGACACTGAAGCTTTCTTT
TRBD1 | . | TRBJ1-2 | TRBV19 | CASTGTGGYGYTF | TGTGCCAGCACCGGGACAGGGGGCTATGGCTACACCTTC
. | . | TRBJ2-3 | TRBV12-3/TRBV12-4 | CASSGGPDTQYF | TGTGCCAGCAGTGGAGGCCCAGATACGCAGTATTTT
. | . | TRBJ1-1 | TRBV2 | CASSLDPTGETFF | TGTGCCAGCAGTCTCGACCCGACGGGTGAGACTTTCTTT
. | . | TRBJ2-2 | TRBV11-2 | CASSLTRGRSTGELFF | TGTGCCAGCAGCTTAACTCGTGGGCGTAGCACCGGGGAGCTGTTTTTT
. | . | TRBJ2-1 | TRBV18 | CASSPLRSSDEQFF | TGTGCCAGCTCACCACTCCGGTCCTCGGATGAGCAGTTCTTC
. | once | TRBJ1-5 | TRBV7-8 | CASSYRDSNQPQHF | TGTGCCAGCAGCTACAGGGATAGCAATCAGCCCCAGCATTTT
. | . | TRBJ1-2 | TRBV15 | CATSRHRDGYTF | TGTGCCACCAGCAGACACAGGGATGGCTACACCTTC
. | few | TRBJ2-5 | TRBV19 | CASSFQGLAQTRQETQYF | TGTGCCAGTAGTTTTCAGGGTTTGGCCCAAACCAGACAAGAGACCCAGTACTTC
. | . | TRBJ1-1 | TRBV3-1/TRBV3-2 | CASSQAVGGEAFF | TGTGCCAGCAGCCAAGCTGTGGGGGGGGAAGCTTTCTTT